This TCR beta chain was recovered during a study of blood T cell repertoires in COVID-19. The assay was immunoSEQ multiplex PCR, and TCRdb's table has in-frame clones only and misses some. Among 100,000 or so clones, less than 90% were seen once, and the ten largest hold around 4.1%. This CDR3 is built from 11 residues. Trimming removed 5 bases at V and 8 bases at J, with 9 bases between. Germline loops: CDR1 SEHNR, CDR2 FQNEAQ (reference sequence). The receptor was derived from a man between 60 and 70 years old with acute or convalescent COVID-19. The genes are TRBV7-9 and TRBJ1-1, with D hard to call. The sequenced sample consisted of peripheral blood. The CDR3 DNA reads TGTGCCAGCAGCGAGGTTGGAGAAGCTTTCTTT. Translation: CASSEVGEAFF. Full variable domain (rest looked up from reference TRBV7-9 and TRBJ1-1): DTGVSQNPRHKITKRGQNVTFRCDPISEHNRLYWYRQTLGQGPEFLTYFQNEAQLEKSRLLSDRFSAERPKGSFSTLEIQRTEQGDSAMYLCASSEVGEAFFGQGTRLTVV.